Each of the 31 T cell receptor beta chains below was sequenced from the same sample in a study of blood T cell repertoires in COVID-19. Using immunoSEQ multiplex PCR, the repertoire was profiled, and TCRdb retains in-frame clones only, with some absent. Of around 180,000 clones listed, approximately 82% are singletons. The specimen was peripheral blood. The receptors were sampled from a woman of 80 years or more with active or convalescent COVID-19.

The rearrangement uses TRBV9 and TRBJ2-1; 7 bases line up with TRBD2. Germline values: CDR1 SGDLS, CDR2 YYNGEE. The V gene end was trimmed by 2 bases and the J gene end by 6 bases; junction bases not matched to a gene: 8. The CDR3 is made up of 15 amino acids. CDR3 protein: CASSVLAGGFNEQFF. CDR3 nucleotides: TGTGCCAGCAGCGTCCTAGCCGGGGGGTTCAATGAGCAGTTCTTC.

The CDR3 region is CASSLDGTGGNTIYF. In DNA, the CDR3 is TGCGCCAGCAGCTTGGATGGGACAGGGGGAAACACCATATATTTT. The chain combines TRBV5-1 with TRBJ1-3, with 9 nucleotides matching TRBD1. V dropped 0 bases and J dropped 4; count of bases not matched to a gene: 2. The length of the CDR3 is 15 residues. Germline values: CDR1 SGHRS, CDR2 YFSETQ.

The chain couples TRBV5-1 to TRBJ2-3, with D tentatively TRBD2 (5 bases). The CDR3 consists of 15 residues. The V gene's germline CDR1 is SGHRS and CDR2 YFSETQ. V lost 0 bases and J lost 2, with 10 bases in between. The CDR3 region has the DNA TGCGCCAGCAGCTTGGGAGGGCCGGCCACAGATACGCAGTATTTT. Its translation: CASSLGGPATDTQYF.

The genes are TRBV5-1 and TRBJ1-1; the match to TRBD1 covers 8 bases. V was clipped by 0 bases and J by 4 bases; unmatched bases: 5. The CDR3 is 15 amino acids. Germline CDR1 reads SGHRS; CDR2 reads YFSETQ. CDR3 protein: CASSLGDRRGTEAFF. The CDR3 coding sequence is TGCGCCAGCAGCTTGGGGGACAGGAGGGGCACTGAAGCTTTCTTT. The full variable domain, its missing parts supplied by reference TRBV5-1 and TRBJ1-1, is KAGVTQTPRYLIKTRGQQVTLSCSPISGHRSVSWYQQTPGQGLQFLFEYFSETQRNKGNFPGRFSGRQFSNSRSEMNVSTLELGDSALYLCASSLGDRRGTEAFFGQGTRLTVV.

V and J are TRBV9 and TRBJ2-7; TRBD2 matches at 10 bases. Germline lookup yields CDR1 SGDLS and CDR2 YYNGEE. The CDR3 is made up of 15 amino acids. Trimming took 3 bases from V and 4 from J; bases not matched to a gene: 7. DNA for the CDR3: TGTGCCAGCAGCGAGGGGGGGACTAGCGAGTACGAGCAGTACTTC. Translation: CASSEGGTSEYEQYF.

This clone was seen just once. The rearrangement joins TRBV19 to TRBJ2-1, with D possibly matching TRBD2 (6 bases). The CDR3 is 16 amino acids. Germline V gene lookup returns CDR1 LNHDA and CDR2 SQIVND (reference sequence). With 4 bases removed from V and 2 bases from J, the gap between germline ends came to 15 bases. The CDR3: CASSKLSGLPYNEQFF. The CDR3 bases are TGTGCCAGTAGTAAGTTGTCGGGACTTCCCTACAATGAGCAGTTCTTC.

A few counts support this clone. The genes are TRBV10-3 and TRBJ1-1; D perhaps matches TRBD1 (6 bases). This CDR3 contains 11 residues. Trimming shortened V by 10 bases and J by 8 bases, and 14 bases separated the two germline ends. CDR1 is ENHRY, CDR2 SYGVKD, per germline. The chain's CDR3 is CATGQPGEAFF. In DNA form, the CDR3 reads TGTGCCACCGGACAGCCTGGGGAAGCTTTCTTT.

The chain couples TRBV5-1 to TRBJ1-1; D remains unclear. Trimming cost V 4 bases and J 6 bases, with 19 bases left between them. CDR3 length equals 15 residues. The germline CDR1 and CDR2 sequences are SGHRS and YFSETQ. The CDR3 bases are TGCGCCAGCAGCACGGGCTCTGGAGGGTGGGCTGAAGCTTTCTTT. This translates into CASSTGSGGWAEAFF.

The chain is built from TRBV10-3 and TRBJ2-2; possible D gene TRBD1, 6 bases. Germline CDR1 reads ENHRY; CDR2 reads SYGVKD. The CDR3 loop spans 15 amino acids. V was shortened by 0 bases and J by 4 bases, with 9 bases between the two germline ends. DNA of the CDR3: TGTGCCATCAGTGAGTCCCAGGGGTTCACCGGGGAGCTGTTTTTT. It is translated as CAISESQGFTGELFF.

The chain has TRBV6-1 and TRBJ2-3; D is perhaps TRBD2 (5 bases). The CDR3 is made up of 18 amino acids. The ends were cut back, 1 base at V and 2 bases at J, with 19 bases in the middle. Germline lookup yields CDR1 MNHNS and CDR2 SASEGT. DNA of the CDR3: TGTGCCAGCAGTGAAGGAGGGATACTATGGGTCCCCACAGATACGCAGTATTTT. Amino acid sequence: CASSEGGILWVPTDTQYF.

The rearrangement uses TRBV7-9 and TRBJ1-5; tentatively, D is TRBD1 (5 bases). V gave up 6 bases and J gave up 6 bases, with 12 bases separating them. The CDR3 length is 13 residues. From germline, CDR1 is SEHNR and CDR2 FQNEAQ (reference sequence). The CDR3 region has the DNA TGTGCCAGCAGTTCACAGGAATCTCAGCCCCAGCATTTT. Protein: CASSSQESQPQHF.

The rearrangement joins TRBV11-2 to TRBJ2-7, with a weak D call TRBD1 (6 bases). Trimming stripped 1 base from V and 3 bases from J, with 13 bases between. The CDR3 runs to 15 residues. Germline CDR1 and CDR2: SGHAT and FQNNGV. The CDR3 coding sequence is TGTGCCAGCAGCTTAGTCAGGGGTTACTACTACGAGCAGTACTTC. Protein product: CASSLVRGYYYEQYF. The entire variable domain, with the rest obtained from reference TRBV11-2 and TRBJ2-7, is as follows: EAGVAQSPRYKIIEKRQSVAFWCNPISGHATLYWYQQILGQGPKLLIQFQNNGVVDDSQLPKDRFSAERLKGVDSTLKIQPAKLEDSAVYLCASSLVRGYYYEQYFGPGTRLTVT.

This clone has only a few counts. V is TRBV5-1 and J is TRBJ2-5; TRBD2 is a possible D gene (5 bases). This CDR3 is 15 amino acids long. Between the trimmed V and J ends, which lost 1 base and 1 base, there was a span of 11 bases. Germline V lookup: CDR1 SGHRS, CDR2 YFSETQ. CDR3 in DNA: TGCGCCAGCAGCTTGTACGGTCGGGGCCAAGAGACCCAGTACTTC. This gives the protein CASSLYGRGQETQYF.

The V gene is TRBV11-1, the J gene TRBJ2-5; 7 nucleotides line up with TRBD1. Germline lookup yields CDR1 SGHAT and CDR2 FQDESV (reference sequence). The CDR3 contains 13 residues. With 6 bases clipped from V and 4 bases from J, the junction kept 5 bases outside the gene matches. This CDR3 is CASSFYRGETQYF. The CDR3 DNA follows: TGTGCCAGCAGTTTCTACAGGGGAGAGACCCAGTACTTC.

The chain has TRBV19 and TRBJ2-1, with 14 bases aligning to TRBD2. Germline V gene lookup returns CDR1 LNHDA and CDR2 SQIVND (reference sequence). This CDR3 is 21 amino acids long. V lost 2 bases to trimming and J lost 6 bases; unmatched junction nucleotides: 18. CDR3 loop: CASSIPSSHIGTSGSGNEQFF. The CDR3, as DNA: TGTGCCAGTAGTATACCCAGTTCCCATATCGGGACTAGCGGGAGCGGCAATGAGCAGTTCTTC.

In DNA, the CDR3 is TGTGCCAGTAGTATACCCAGGGGTACCGGGGAGCTGTTTTTT. It translates to CASSIPRGTGELFF. The chain employs TRBV19 and TRBJ2-2; TRBD1 is a possible D gene (6 bases). The ends were cut back, 2 bases at V and 5 bases at J, with 9 bases in the middle. The germline CDR1 and CDR2 sequences are LNHDA and SQIVND (reference sequence). This CDR3 contains 14 residues.

The chain links TRBV19 to TRBJ2-1; the D gene is possibly TRBD1 (6 bases). V shed 6 bases and J shed 1 base, with 13 bases lying between them. The CDR3 spans 15 residues. CDR1 and CDR2 from the germline V gene are LNHDA and SQIVND (reference sequence). CDR3 sequence: CASSQKGQSYNEQFF. The CDR3 DNA is TGTGCCAGTAGCCAAAAGGGACAATCCTACAATGAGCAGTTCTTC.

This chain uses TRBV28 with TRBJ2-1; possibly TRBD2 for D (6 bases). V lost 8 bases and J 10 bases, leaving 18 bases between the germline ends. This CDR3 spans 13 amino acids. The V gene's germline CDR1 is MDHEN and CDR2 SYDVKM. Here the CDR3 DNA reads TGTGCCAGCCAGGGAGGAGCGGGCCAAGAGCAGTTCTTC. Translated, it gives CASQGGAGQEQFF. Looking up the rest from reference TRBV28 and TRBJ2-1 gives the full variable domain: DVKVTQSSRYLVKRTGEKVFLECVQDMDHENMFWYRQDPGLGLRLIYFSYDVKMKEKGDIPEGYSVSREKKERFSLILESASTNQTSMYLCASQGGAGQEQFFGPGTRLTVL.

This chain joins TRBV7-2 and TRBJ2-3; D possibly corresponds to TRBD1 (6 bases). V was cut by 5 bases and J by 0 bases, with 15 bases left in between. The CDR3 totals 16 residues. CDR1 and CDR2 (germline): SGHTA, FQGNSA. The CDR3 DNA follows: TGTGCCAGCAGCAAGGCAGGGGCCTCTAGCACAGATACGCAGTATTTT. Translating it yields CASSKAGASSTDTQYF.

The chain links TRBV5-1 to TRBJ2-7, with TRBD1 identical over 10 bases. V shed 4 bases and J 6 bases; nucleotides not matched to a gene: 4. CDR3 length: 13 amino acids. Germline values: CDR1 SGHRS, CDR2 YFSETQ. The CDR3 is CASSIGQGGEQYF. Here the CDR3 DNA reads TGCGCCAGCAGCATCGGACAGGGGGGCGAGCAGTACTTC. The full variable domain, rest sourced from reference TRBV5-1 and TRBJ2-7, is KAGVTQTPRYLIKTRGQQVTLSCSPISGHRSVSWYQQTPGQGLQFLFEYFSETQRNKGNFPGRFSGRQFSNSRSEMNVSTLELGDSALYLCASSIGQGGEQYFGPGTRLTVT.

This sequence joins TRBV5-6 and TRBJ2-1, with 7 bases fitting TRBD2. The CDR3 runs 15 residues. V was pared by 6 bases and J by 6 bases, with 12 bases of the junction left unmatched. Germline lookup yields CDR1 SGHDT and CDR2 YYEEEE. CDR3 DNA sequence: TGTGCCAGCAACCCCCCTGAGGGGAGGGTCAATGAGCAGTTCTTC. It is translated as CASNPPEGRVNEQFF.

J is TRBJ1-5 and V is TRBV6-5; 7 bases are a match to TRBD1. The CDR3 is 13 residues long. Germline assignment: CDR1 MNHEY and CDR2 SVGAGI. J lost 6 bases, V lost 5 bases, and 4 bases had no gene match. CDR3 nucleotides: TGTGCCAGCAGTAACGACAGGGCTCAGCCCCAGCATTTT. This encodes CASSNDRAQPQHF.

The chain couples TRBV6-1 to TRBJ1-5, with D perhaps TRBD1 (5 bases). Deletions cut 1 base from V and 3 bases from J, with 13 bases between. Germline CDR1 is MNHNS and CDR2 is SASEGT. This CDR3 has 16 residues. This CDR3 is CASSEVLGGYNQPQHF. The CDR3 nucleotides are TGTGCCAGCAGTGAAGTCCTGGGGGGTTACAATCAGCCCCAGCATTTT.

The chain combines TRBV9 with TRBJ1-5; TRBD1 matches at 7 bases. The CDR3 is made up of 14 amino acids. From germline, CDR1 is SGDLS and CDR2 YYNGEE. J was trimmed by 7 bases and V by 3 bases; bases with no gene match: 7. In DNA form, the CDR3 reads TGTGCCAGCAGCGACTCGGACAGGTTACAGCCCCAGCATTTT. Translating gives CASSDSDRLQPQHF.

J is TRBJ2-1 and V is TRBV5-1, with 8 bases lining up with TRBD2. The CDR3 is made up of 16 amino acids. V trimming: 0 bases; J trimming: 7 bases; junction bases outside the gene matches: 9. Germline V gene data show CDR1 as SGHRS and CDR2 as YFSETQ. CDR3: CASSLEHPGGGNEQFF. CDR3 DNA: TGCGCCAGCAGCTTGGAGCATCCGGGAGGGGGGAATGAGCAGTTCTTC. The entire variable domain, with the rest obtained from reference TRBV5-1 and TRBJ2-1, is as follows: KAGVTQTPRYLIKTRGQQVTLSCSPISGHRSVSWYQQTPGQGLQFLFEYFSETQRNKGNFPGRFSGRQFSNSRSEMNVSTLELGDSALYLCASSLEHPGGGNEQFFGPGTRLTVL.

This clone was seen just once. This rearrangement joins TRBV5-6 to TRBJ2-3, with 9 bases aligning to TRBD1. The CDR3 has 18 amino acids. CDR1 and CDR2 from the germline V gene are SGHDT and YYEEEE. The J segment lost 0 bases and the V segment lost 2 bases, leaving 10 bases of the junction unmatched. The CDR3 loop reads CASSLKPGQGYSTDTQYF. Written as DNA, the CDR3 is TGTGCCAGCAGCTTAAAGCCGGGACAGGGATATAGCACAGATACGCAGTATTTT.

The chain is built from TRBV5-1 and TRBJ2-7, with 7 bases matching TRBD2. Germline V gives CDR1 SGHRS, CDR2 YFSETQ. CDR3 length: 15 amino acids. The ends lost 1 base at V and 2 bases at J; junction bases unmatched: 6. Here the CDR3 DNA reads TGCGCCAGCAGCTTGAGGCGGGAGCCCCCCTACGAGCAGTACTTC. As protein: CASSLRREPPYEQYF.

V is TRBV5-4 and J is TRBJ2-1; D uncertain. Germline-derived CDR1 and CDR2 are SGHNT and YYREEE (reference sequence). The CDR3 has 11 amino acids. V gave up 2 bases and J gave up 8 bases, with 5 bases separating them. The chain's CDR3 is CASSFYYEQFF. In DNA, the CDR3 is TGTGCCAGCAGCTTTTATTATGAGCAGTTCTTC.

Here the CDR3 DNA reads TGTGCCAGCAGTTTAGCCGGGACTAGCGGTGAGCAGTACTTC. Translated, it gives CASSLAGTSGEQYF. This chain joins TRBV27 and TRBJ2-7; TRBD2 aligns across 11 bases. Trimming cost V 2 bases and J 7 bases; bases outside gene matches: 4. The germline V gene has CDR1 MNHEY and CDR2 SMNVEV (reference sequence). The CDR3 has 14 amino acids.

The chain combines TRBV19 with TRBJ2-6; tentative D call: TRBD2 (5 bases). The CDR3 has 18 amino acids. The germline V gene has CDR1 LNHDA and CDR2 SQIVND (reference sequence). Deletions cut 0 bases from V and 0 bases from J, with 12 bases between. CDR3: CASSIENRGGSGANVLTF. The CDR3 coding sequence is TGTGCCAGTAGTATAGAAAACCGAGGAGGCTCTGGGGCCAACGTCCTGACTTTC.

The rearrangement uses TRBV3-1 (or the pseudogene TRBV3-2) and TRBJ1-2, with 7 bases matching TRBD1. The CDR3 has 17 amino acids. V shed 3 bases and J 4 bases; nucleotides not matched to a gene: 14. The germline V gene has CDR1 LGHDT and CDR2 YNNKEL (reference sequence). The CDR3 region is CASSQNPPGQLIYGYTF. The CDR3 nucleotides are TGTGCCAGCAGCCAGAACCCGCCGGGACAGCTTATCTATGGCTACACCTTC.